The sequence of this T cell receptor beta chain was determined in a study of T cell responses to AZD1222 COVID-19 vaccine. The study's findings and limits: The donor cohort was predominantly white British with a female majority, and clonal diversity may have been underestimated.

Worth noting for this clone: The antigen remains undetermined.

Profiled with immunoSEQ multiplex PCR; TCRdb holds only in-frame clones, not every one. The sample lists 150,000 to 200,000 clones; about nine tenths were seen once. V lost 7 bases, J lost 1 base, and 13 bases lay in between. Per germline, CDR1 KGHDR and CDR2 SFDVKD. The length of the CDR3 is 15 residues. The clonotype originates from an adult in good health. This sample comprised peripheral blood, obtained on day 0 of AZD1222 vaccination. V usage is TRBV24-1 and J usage is TRBJ2-1; D is undetermined. In nucleotides, the CDR3 is TGTGCCACCAGCCCCGCCGAAGCGTCCTACAATGAGCAGTTCTTC. Protein: CATSPAEASYNEQFF.